This entry describes one T cell receptor (beta chain). A much larger clone differs from this one at a single base, so this may be a read error. The data derive from a study of regulatory T cells in long-lasting Graves disease. According to the study, TCR beta libraries were built with iRepertoire HTBI primers and CDR3-region Arm-PCR. TCRdb processed the multiplex PCR reads anew with MiXCR; each CDR3 protein has one entry. The top ten hold about 10% of the sample, which has under 500,000 distinct CDR3 sequences, about a sixth seen once. CDR1 and CDR2 (germline): LNHDA, SQIVND (reference sequence). The CDR3 contains 18 residues. As for time point: newly diagnosed GD, antithyroid drugs for less than 3 months. PBMC-derived RNA was used for the TCR library. This sample was shared with a second study, whose subject was T cells in Graves' hyperthyroidism and ophthalmopathy.

This sequence originates from a woman younger than 45 with Graves disease. This rearrangement joins TRBV19 to TRBJ1-1; 8 bases line up with TRBD1. This material consisted of peripheral blood mononuclear cells (PBMCs), taken at new diagnosis, from a patient treated with antithyroid drugs. In DNA, the CDR3 is TGTGCCAGTAGAAAACGGCAGGGGGCGCGCATTTCGGTCACTGAAGCTTCCTTT. It translates to CASRKRQGARISVTEASF.